Sequencing of this T cell receptor (beta chain) was carried out in a study of blood T cells in healthy people across ages. Whole-study context: T cells yielded about one barcoded beta molecule per two cells through template switching.

Points from the study as a whole: Among long-lived donors, naive CD4+ cells were more numerous and diversity higher than in aged donors. Estimated diversity, derived from one million T cells, was regarded as an underestimate. Older age coincided with a roughly linear decline in TCR beta diversity per million T cells.

This clonotype was picked up one time. Its antigen remains unknown. With a J-beta primer mix and a sample-barcoded 5' primer, a second PCR ran about 6 to 11 cycles. MiXCR, applied by TCRdb to the 5' RACE reads, yields one record per CDR3 protein. Of approximately 350,000 distinct CDR3 sequences detected, 52% appear once; the ten largest clones hold 51%. The V gene's germline CDR1 is MNHEY and CDR2 SMNVEV (reference sequence). The CDR3 contains 14 residues. This receptor was taken from a man aged 60-69 years in good health. The source material was blood. The V and J genes are TRBV27 and TRBJ2-4, with 7 bases identical to TRBD1. The assigned J gene may be wrong: the sequence end matches TRBJ2-5 better. The DNA of the CDR3 is TGTGCCAGCAGTCCCGGGACAGATCAAGAGACCCAGTACTTC. It specifies CASSPGTDQETQYF.